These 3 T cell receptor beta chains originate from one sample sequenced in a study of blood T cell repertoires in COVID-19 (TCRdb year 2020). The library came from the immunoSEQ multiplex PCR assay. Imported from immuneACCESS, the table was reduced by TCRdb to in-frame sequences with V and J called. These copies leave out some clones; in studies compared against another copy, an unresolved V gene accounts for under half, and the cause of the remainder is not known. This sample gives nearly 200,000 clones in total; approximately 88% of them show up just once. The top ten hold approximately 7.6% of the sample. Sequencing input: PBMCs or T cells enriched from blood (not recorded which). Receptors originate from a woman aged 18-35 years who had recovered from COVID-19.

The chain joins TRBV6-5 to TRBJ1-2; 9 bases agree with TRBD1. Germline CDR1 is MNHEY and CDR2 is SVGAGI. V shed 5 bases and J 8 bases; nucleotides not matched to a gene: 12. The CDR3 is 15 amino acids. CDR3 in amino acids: CASSPRTGDSRGYTF. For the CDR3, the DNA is TGTGCCAGCAGTCCCCGGACAGGGGATAGTCGCGGCTACACCTTC.

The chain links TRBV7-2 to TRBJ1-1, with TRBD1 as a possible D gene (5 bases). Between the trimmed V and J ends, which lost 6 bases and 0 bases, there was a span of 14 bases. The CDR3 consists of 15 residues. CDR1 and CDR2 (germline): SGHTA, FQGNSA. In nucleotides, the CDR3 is TGTGCCAGCAGTCCAGGGTATAACATGAACACTGAAGCTTTCTTT. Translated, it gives CASSPGYNMNTEAFF.

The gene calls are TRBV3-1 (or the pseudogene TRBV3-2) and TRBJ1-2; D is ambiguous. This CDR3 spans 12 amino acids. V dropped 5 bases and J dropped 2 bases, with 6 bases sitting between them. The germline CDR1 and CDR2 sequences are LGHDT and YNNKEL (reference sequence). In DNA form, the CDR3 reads TGTGCCAGCAGCGTACAGAACTATGGCTACACCTTC. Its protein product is CASSVQNYGYTF.